This T cell receptor beta chain comes out of a study of shared clonotypes between healthy human individuals. This CDR3 is 15 amino acids long. Germline CDR1 reads SGHRS; CDR2 reads YFSETQ. V was trimmed by 5 bases and J by 0 bases, leaving 12 bases between them. Produced via immunoSEQ multiplex PCR; TCRdb's table is partial and in-frame only. This sample has fewer than 3 million clones, with just under 95% found just once. Only one count was recorded for this clone. Sequenced material: naive CD4+ T cells from PBMCs. The subset denotes: CD45RA+ positively selected. The chain carries TRBV5-1 and TRBJ1-3; the D gene is possibly TRBD1 (5 bases). The sequence derives from a man aged 18 to 30 in good health. Some clones in this sample may be carry-over from other donors' samples. CDR3 residues: CASRQSGNSGNTIYF. The CDR3 nucleotides are TGCGCCAGCAGACAATCAGGGAACTCTGGAAACACCATATATTTT.